These T cell receptor beta chains were read from a single sample in a study of CD8 T cells in Susac syndrome. TCRdb independently ran MiXCR on the immunoSEQ multiplex PCR reads; one entry per CDR3 protein. The sample holds 150,000 to 200,000 distinct CDR3 sequences; approximately 95% are singletons and the top ten take 0.098%. Source material: CD4+ T cells from PBMCs. Receptors originate from a human donor with Susac syndrome. The CDR3 runs from the conserved cysteine through the conserved F or W. Each record gives: J gene, clone size, V gene, D gene, CDR3 DNA, CDR3 protein. The D gene is left open where the match is weak. Not all rows give a size; the values are once, few, many and, for expanded clones, a class.

J gene: TRBJ2-7; clone size: once; V gene: TRBV7-2; D gene: TRBD2; CDR3 DNA: TGTGCCAGCAGCCCGACACATGGGACTAGCGGGGGTCTCCCCTACTTC; CDR3 protein: CASSPTHGTSGGLPYF
J gene: TRBJ1-6; clone size: .; V gene: TRBV25-1; D gene: .; CDR3 DNA: TGTGCCAGCAGTGATTATAGGGGTAATTCACCCCTCCACTTT; CDR3 protein: CASSDYRGNSPLHF
J gene: TRBJ2-6; clone size: once; V gene: TRBV4-1; D gene: TRBD2; CDR3 DNA: TGCGCCAGCGGGCTAGCGGGCTATTCTGGGGCCAACGTCCTGACTTTC; CDR3 protein: CASGLAGYSGANVLTF
J gene: TRBJ2-5; clone size: .; V gene: TRBV14; D gene: .; CDR3 DNA: TGTGCCAGCAGCCAACGGTGGGGCCAAGAGACCCAGTACTTC; CDR3 protein: CASSQRWGQETQYF
J gene: TRBJ2-1; clone size: .; V gene: TRBV2; D gene: .; CDR3 DNA: TGTGCCAGCACGGACAGCTACAATGAGCAGTTCTTC; CDR3 protein: CASTDSYNEQFF
J gene: TRBJ2-5; clone size: .; V gene: TRBV20-1; D gene: TRBD2; CDR3 DNA: TGCAGTGCTACCCGGTCGGGGCGGGGGGGCCGGGAGACCCAGTACTTC; CDR3 protein: CSATRSGRGGRETQYF
J gene: TRBJ2-3; clone size: .; V gene: TRBV30; D gene: .; CDR3 DNA: TGTGCCTGGAGTCCCCGCCGGACAGATACGCAGTATTTT; CDR3 protein: CAWSPRRTDTQYF
J gene: TRBJ1-1; clone size: .; V gene: TRBV5-6; D gene: TRBD1; CDR3 DNA: TGTGCCAGCAGCTCGACAGGGACTGAAGCTTTCTTT; CDR3 protein: CASSSTGTEAFF
J gene: TRBJ1-2; clone size: .; V gene: TRBV20-1; D gene: .; CDR3 DNA: TGCAGTGCCCTCGGTGGAGGGGTCTATGGCTACACCTTC; CDR3 protein: CSALGGGVYGYTF
J gene: TRBJ2-7; clone size: .; V gene: TRBV5-4; D gene: .; CDR3 DNA: TGTGCCAGCAGCTGGGAAGCCTCTTCCTACGAGCAGTACTTC; CDR3 protein: CASSWEASSYEQYF
J gene: TRBJ2-7; clone size: .; V gene: TRBV5-1; D gene: .; CDR3 DNA: TGCGCCAGCAGCGTCTCAGGGGCTACCTACGAGCAGTACTTC; CDR3 protein: CASSVSGATYEQYF
J gene: TRBJ1-3; clone size: .; V gene: TRBV19; D gene: .; CDR3 DNA: TGTGCCAGTAGTGCTGTGAACTCTGGAAACACCATATATTTT; CDR3 protein: CASSAVNSGNTIYF
J gene: TRBJ1-4; clone size: once; V gene: TRBV30; D gene: .; CDR3 DNA: TGTGCCTGGGGAGGGCCTCTTAATGAAAAACTGTTTTTT; CDR3 protein: CAWGGPLNEKLFF
J gene: TRBJ1-6; clone size: .; V gene: TRBV18; D gene: .; CDR3 DNA: TGTGCCAGCTCACCACCGCTCGGGGATAATTCACCCCTCCACTTT; CDR3 protein: CASSPPLGDNSPLHF
J gene: TRBJ1-5; clone size: few; V gene: TRBV6-2/TRBV6-3; D gene: TRBD1; CDR3 DNA: TGTGCCAGCAGGGACCCGGGACAGGGCAATCAGCCCCAGCATTTT; CDR3 protein: CASRDPGQGNQPQHF
J gene: TRBJ2-5; clone size: .; V gene: TRBV2; D gene: .; CDR3 DNA: TGTGCCAGCGGGACGCGTCAAGAGACCCAGTACTTC; CDR3 protein: CASGTRQETQYF